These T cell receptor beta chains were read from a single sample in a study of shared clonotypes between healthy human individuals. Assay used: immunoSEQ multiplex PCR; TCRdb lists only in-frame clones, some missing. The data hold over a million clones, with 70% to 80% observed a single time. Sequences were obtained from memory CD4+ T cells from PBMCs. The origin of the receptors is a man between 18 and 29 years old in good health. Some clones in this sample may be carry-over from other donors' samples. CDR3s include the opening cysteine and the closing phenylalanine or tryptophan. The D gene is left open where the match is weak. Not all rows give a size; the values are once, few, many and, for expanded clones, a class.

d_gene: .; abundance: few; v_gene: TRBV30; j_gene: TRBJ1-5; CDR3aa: CAWSPPGHSNQPQHF; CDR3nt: TGTGCCTGGAGCCCTCCAGGGCATAGCAATCAGCCCCAGCATTTT
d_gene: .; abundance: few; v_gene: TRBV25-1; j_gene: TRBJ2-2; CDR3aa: CASRQETTGELFF; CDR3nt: TGTGCCAGCCGACAGGAGACAACCGGGGAGCTGTTTTTT
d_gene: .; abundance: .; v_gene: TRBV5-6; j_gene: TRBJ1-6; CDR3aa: CASSLYSGRSPLHF; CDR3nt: TGTGCCAGCAGCCTTTACTCCGGGAGGTCACCCCTCCACTTT
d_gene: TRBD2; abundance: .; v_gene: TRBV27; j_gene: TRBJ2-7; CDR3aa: CASSFTLAGVNEQYF; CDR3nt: TGTGCCAGCAGTTTTACGCTAGCGGGAGTTAACGAGCAGTACTTC
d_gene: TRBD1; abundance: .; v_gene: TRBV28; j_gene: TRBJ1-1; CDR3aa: CASSLWDGGQGLTEAFF; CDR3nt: TGTGCCAGCAGTTTGTGGGATGGTGGACAGGGTCTCACTGAAGCTTTCTTT
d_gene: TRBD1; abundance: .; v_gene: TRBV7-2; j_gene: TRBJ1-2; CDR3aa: CASSLEGQGPYWNYGYTF; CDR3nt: TGTGCCAGCAGCTTAGAGGGACAGGGGCCCTACTGGAACTATGGCTACACCTTC
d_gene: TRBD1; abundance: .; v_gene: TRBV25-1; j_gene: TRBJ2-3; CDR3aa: CASSRDRGGADTQYF; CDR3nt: TGTGCCAGCAGTCGGGACAGGGGAGGGGCAGATACGCAGTATTTT
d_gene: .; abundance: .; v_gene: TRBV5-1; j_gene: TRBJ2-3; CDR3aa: CASRSSTDTQYF; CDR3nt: TGCGCCAGCAGAAGTAGCACAGATACGCAGTATTTT
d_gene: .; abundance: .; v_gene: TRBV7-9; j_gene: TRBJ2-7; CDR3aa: CAYSTGVSYEQYF; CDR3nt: TGTGCTTACTCGACGGGGGTTTCCTACGAGCAGTACTTC
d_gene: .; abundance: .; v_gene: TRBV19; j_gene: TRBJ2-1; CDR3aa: CASSSSGFSSEQFF; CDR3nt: TGTGCCAGTAGTAGCTCGGGGTTTTCAAGTGAGCAGTTCTTC
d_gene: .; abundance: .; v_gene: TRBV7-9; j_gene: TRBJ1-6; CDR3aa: CASSAGGNSPLHF; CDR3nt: TGTGCCAGCAGCGCCGGAGGAAATTCACCCCTCCACTTT
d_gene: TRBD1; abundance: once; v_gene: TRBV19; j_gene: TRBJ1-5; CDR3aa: CASSPPGQGTQPQHF; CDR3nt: TGTGCCAGTAGTCCTCCGGGACAGGGGACTCAGCCCCAGCATTTT
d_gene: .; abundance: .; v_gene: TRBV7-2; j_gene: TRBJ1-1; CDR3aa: CASSRHRGSADTEAFF; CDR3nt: TGTGCCAGCAGCCGACATCGAGGTTCTGCGGACACTGAAGCTTTCTTT
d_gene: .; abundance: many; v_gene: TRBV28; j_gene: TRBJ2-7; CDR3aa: CASSFGGTANSYEQYF; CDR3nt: TGTGCCAGCAGTTTCGGGGGGACAGCAAATTCCTACGAGCAGTACTTC
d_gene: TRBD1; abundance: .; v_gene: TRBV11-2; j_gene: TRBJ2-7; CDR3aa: CASSSMPGQASSYEQYF; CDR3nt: TGTGCCAGCAGCTCAATGCCAGGACAGGCGAGCTCCTACGAGCAGTACTTC
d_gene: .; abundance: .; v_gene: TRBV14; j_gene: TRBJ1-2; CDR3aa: CASSQAAYGYTF; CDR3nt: TGTGCCAGCAGCCAAGCTGCATATGGCTACACCTTC
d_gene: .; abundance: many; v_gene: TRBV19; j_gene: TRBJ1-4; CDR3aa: CASRSGLKGTNEKLFF; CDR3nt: TGTGCCAGTAGGTCGGGCCTGAAGGGAACTAATGAAAAACTGTTTTTT
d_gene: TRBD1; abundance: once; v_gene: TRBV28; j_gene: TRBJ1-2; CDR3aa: CASLADRGGHGYTF; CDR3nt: TGTGCCAGCCTTGCCGACAGGGGCGGCCATGGCTACACCTTC
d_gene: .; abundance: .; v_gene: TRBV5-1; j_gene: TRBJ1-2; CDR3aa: CASSPTSTGGDHYGYTF; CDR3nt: TGCGCCAGCAGCCCCACTTCAACGGGAGGAGACCACTATGGCTACACCTTC
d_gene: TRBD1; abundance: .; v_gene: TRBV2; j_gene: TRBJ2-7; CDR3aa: CASSDGGQGASEQYF; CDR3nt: TGTGCCAGCAGTGACGGAGGACAGGGGGCGAGCGAGCAGTACTTC
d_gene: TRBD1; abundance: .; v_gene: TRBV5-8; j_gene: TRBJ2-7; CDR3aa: CASSRQTGASYEQYF; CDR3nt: TGTGCCAGCAGCCGGCAGACAGGGGCTTCTTACGAGCAGTACTTC
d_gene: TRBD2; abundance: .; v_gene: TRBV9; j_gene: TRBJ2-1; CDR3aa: CASSLAGSNEQFF; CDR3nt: TGTGCCAGCAGCCTAGCGGGGAGCAATGAGCAGTTCTTC
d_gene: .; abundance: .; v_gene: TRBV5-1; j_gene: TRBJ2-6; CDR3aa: CASSLNRDTGANVLTF; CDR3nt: TGCGCCAGCAGCTTGAACAGGGATACTGGGGCCAACGTCCTGACTTTC
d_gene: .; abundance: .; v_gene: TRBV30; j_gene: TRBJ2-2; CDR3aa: CAWRRDPNTGELFF; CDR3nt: TGTGCCTGGAGAAGGGACCCGAACACCGGGGAGCTGTTTTTT
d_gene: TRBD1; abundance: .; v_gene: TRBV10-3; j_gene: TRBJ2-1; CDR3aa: CAIREGTGDYNEQFF; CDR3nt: TGTGCCATCAGAGAGGGGACAGGGGACTACAATGAGCAGTTCTTC
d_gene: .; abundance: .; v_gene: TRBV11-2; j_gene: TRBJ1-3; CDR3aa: CASSLLGGTGNTIYF; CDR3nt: TGTGCCAGCAGCTTATTAGGCGGGACTGGAAACACCATATATTTT
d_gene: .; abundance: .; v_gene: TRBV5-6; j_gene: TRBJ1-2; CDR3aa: CASSPGGNYGYTF; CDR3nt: TGTGCCAGCAGCCCTGGCGGGAACTATGGCTACACCTTC
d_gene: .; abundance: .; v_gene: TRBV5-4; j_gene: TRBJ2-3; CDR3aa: CASSKRTDTQYF; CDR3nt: TGTGCCAGCAGCAAGCGCACAGATACGCAGTATTTT
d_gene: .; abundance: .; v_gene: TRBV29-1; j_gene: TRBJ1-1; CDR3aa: CSVVTGMTEAFF; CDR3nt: TGCAGCGTCGTTACAGGGATGACTGAAGCTTTCTTT
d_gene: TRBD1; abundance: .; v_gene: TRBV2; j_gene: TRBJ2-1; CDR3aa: CASSPTGHEQFF; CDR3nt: TGTGCCAGCAGTCCGACAGGGCATGAGCAGTTCTTC
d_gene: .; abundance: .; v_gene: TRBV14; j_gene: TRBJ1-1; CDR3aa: CASSIQGGTEAFF; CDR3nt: TGTGCCAGCAGCATCCAGGGCGGAACTGAAGCTTTCTTT
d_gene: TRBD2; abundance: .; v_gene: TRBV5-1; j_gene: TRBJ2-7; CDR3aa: CASSSAGLAGGGGEQYF; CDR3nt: TGCGCCAGCAGCTCAGCCGGACTAGCGGGAGGTGGCGGCGAGCAGTACTTC
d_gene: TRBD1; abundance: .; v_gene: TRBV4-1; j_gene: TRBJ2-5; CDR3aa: CASSQARGYQETQYF; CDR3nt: TGCGCCAGCAGCCAAGCCAGGGGGTACCAAGAGACCCAGTACTTC
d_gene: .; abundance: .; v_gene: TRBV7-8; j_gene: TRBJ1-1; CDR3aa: CASSLAGEAFF; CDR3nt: TGTGCCAGCAGCTTAGCCGGGGAAGCTTTCTTT
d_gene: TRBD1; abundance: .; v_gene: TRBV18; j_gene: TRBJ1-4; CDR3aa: CASSPGQGDSNEKLFF; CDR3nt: TGTGCCAGCTCCCCGGGACAGGGAGACTCTAATGAAAAACTGTTTTTT
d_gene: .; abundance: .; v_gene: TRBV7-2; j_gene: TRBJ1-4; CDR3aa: CASSPGIFEKLFF; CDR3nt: TGTGCCAGCAGCCCGGGAATTTTCGAAAAACTGTTTTTT
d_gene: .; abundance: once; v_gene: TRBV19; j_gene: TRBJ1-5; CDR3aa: CASSPRASQPQHF; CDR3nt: TGTGCCAGTAGTCCCAGGGCTAGTCAGCCCCAGCATTTT
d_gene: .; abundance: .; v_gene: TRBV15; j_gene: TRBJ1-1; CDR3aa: CATRPQNMNTEAFF; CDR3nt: TGTGCCACCAGGCCACAGAATATGAACACTGAAGCTTTCTTT
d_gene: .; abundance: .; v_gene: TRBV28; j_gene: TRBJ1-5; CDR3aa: CASSLRKTSNQPQHF; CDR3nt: TGTGCCAGCAGTTTAAGAAAAACTAGCAATCAGCCCCAGCATTTT
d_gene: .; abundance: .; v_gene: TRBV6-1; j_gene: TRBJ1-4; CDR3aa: CASSDTTTNEKLFF; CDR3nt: TGTGCCAGCAGTGACACCACAACTAATGAAAAACTGTTTTTT
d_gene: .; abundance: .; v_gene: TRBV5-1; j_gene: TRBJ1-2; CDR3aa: CASSLALATGQLVYGYTF; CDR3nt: TGCGCCAGCAGCTTGGCCCTAGCAACAGGGCAGCTAGTTTATGGCTACACCTTC
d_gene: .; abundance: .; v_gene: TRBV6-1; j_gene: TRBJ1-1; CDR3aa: CASRVRGGRTEAFF; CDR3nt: TGTGCCAGCAGGGTTAGGGGAGGTCGAACTGAAGCTTTCTTT
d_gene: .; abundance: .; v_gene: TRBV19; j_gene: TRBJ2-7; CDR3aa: CASTPEGSGIQYF; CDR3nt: TGTGCCAGTACCCCAGAAGGGTCAGGGATACAGTACTTC
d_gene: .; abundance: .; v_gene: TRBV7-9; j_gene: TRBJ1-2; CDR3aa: CASSLDSSHARYTF; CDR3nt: TGTGCCAGCAGCTTAGACAGCTCTCACGCTCGCTACACCTTC
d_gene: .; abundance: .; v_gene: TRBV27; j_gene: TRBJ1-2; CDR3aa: CASRPSPRTVDGYTF; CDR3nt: TGTGCCAGCAGACCATCTCCCCGGACAGTTGACGGCTACACCTTC
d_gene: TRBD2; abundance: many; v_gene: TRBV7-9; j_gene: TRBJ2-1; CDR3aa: CASSLGEAGYNEQFF; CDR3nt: TGTGCCAGCAGCTTAGGAGAAGCGGGGTACAATGAGCAGTTCTTC
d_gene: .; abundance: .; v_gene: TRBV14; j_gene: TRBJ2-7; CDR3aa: CASSEQGHEQYF; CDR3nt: TGTGCCAGCAGCGAGCAGGGACACGAGCAGTACTTC
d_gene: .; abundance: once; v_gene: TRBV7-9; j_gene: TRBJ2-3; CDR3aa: CASSSRTLTDTQYF; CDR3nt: TGTGCCAGCAGCTCCCGGACCCTCACAGATACGCAGTATTTT
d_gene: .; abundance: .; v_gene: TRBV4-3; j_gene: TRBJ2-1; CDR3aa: CASSLEISSYNEQFF; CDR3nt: TGCGCCAGCAGCCTTGAAATAAGCTCCTACAATGAGCAGTTCTTC
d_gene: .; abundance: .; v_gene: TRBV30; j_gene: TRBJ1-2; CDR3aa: CAWSPRNNYGYTF; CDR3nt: TGTGCCTGGAGCCCCAGGAACAACTATGGCTACACCTTC
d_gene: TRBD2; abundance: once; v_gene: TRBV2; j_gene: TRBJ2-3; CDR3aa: CASRTSGSDTQYF; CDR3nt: TGTGCCAGTCGGACTAGCGGGTCGGATACGCAGTATTTT
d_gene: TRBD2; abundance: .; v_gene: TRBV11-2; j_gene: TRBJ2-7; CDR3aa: CASSLEPLRAGEQYF; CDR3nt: TGTGCCAGCAGCTTAGAGCCCCTTAGAGCGGGAGAGCAGTACTTC
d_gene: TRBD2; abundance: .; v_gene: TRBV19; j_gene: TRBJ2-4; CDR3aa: CASSLGLAGRLAKNIQYF; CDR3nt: TGTGCCAGTAGTTTGGGACTAGCGGGTCGGCTAGCCAAAAACATTCAGTACTTC
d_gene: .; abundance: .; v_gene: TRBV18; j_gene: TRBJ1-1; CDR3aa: CASSEQGTNTEAFF; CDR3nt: TGTGCCAGCTCAGAGCAGGGGACCAACACTGAAGCTTTCTTT
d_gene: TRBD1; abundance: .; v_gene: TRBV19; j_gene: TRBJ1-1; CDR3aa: CASKHRGDSTEAFF; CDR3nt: TGTGCCAGTAAACACAGGGGCGACAGCACTGAAGCTTTCTTT